This T cell receptor beta chain originates from a study of vaccination effects on CD4 cells after COVID-19. The wider study: A few patients who were convalescent were sampled early, at day +14, and again late after vaccination. Regarding the study as a whole: Vaccine-induced new clones formed most post-vaccine spike-reactive clones in convalescents.

Repertoires were generated with immunoSEQ multiplex PCR, while TCRdb's copy carries only in-frame clones and drops some. This sample carries about 17,000 clones, just over 75% of them seen once, and the ten largest clones take 15% to 20%. Pools of viral peptides were used by the ViraFEST assay to expand antigen-specific CD4+ T cells ahead of sequencing. The culture ran for about eleven days before CD4+ T cells were isolated. The infection with SARS-CoV-2 (confirmed by PCR) occurred in this person between March and December 2020. BNT162b2 vaccine or mRNA-1273 vaccine was given to participants in two doses. Culturing of a few million PBMC per well took place with around 10 IU/ml IL-2 and 9.5 to 10 ug/ml peptides. Half the medium was replaced with IL-2 medium on days 3 and 7. In the case of this clone: Its antigen is not identified.

This CDR3 region has 16 residues. Trimming removed 4 bases from V and 7 bases from J; junction bases left unmatched: 9. The chain employs TRBV5-3 and TRBJ2-3; 13 positions match TRBD2. TRBV5-3 is an ORF; its function is uncertain. The receptor's source is a human donor who had a prior SARS-CoV-2 infection. The specimen comprised CD4+ T cells from PBMCs cultured with SARS-CoV-2 spike peptides, sampled after COVID-19 vaccination. The CDR3 DNA follows: TGTGCCAGAAGCCCGGAGGGACTAGCGGGATTAAATACGCAGTATTTT. Its protein is CARSPEGLAGLNTQYF.